Sequencing of this TCR beta chain was carried out in a study of OX40 agonist ivuxolimab in advanced cancers. Overall study context: The treatment was a fully human IgG2 OX40 agonist, ivuxolimab. Across the patients, intravenous ivuxolimab was delivered every 2 weeks at 0.01 to 10 mg/kg.

Concerning this clone: Its antigen is currently unknown.

TCRdb's table, derived via immunoSEQ multiplex PCR, lists solely in-frame clones and lacks some. The sample holds about 22,000 clones; roughly 82% are singletons and the top ten take 15% to 20%. Germline lookup yields CDR1 SGDLS and CDR2 YYNGEE. With 1 base clipped from V and 3 bases from J, the junction kept 7 bases outside the gene matches. This CDR3 region has 16 residues. Points from the study as a whole: No determination was made of the antigen specificity of the expanded peripheral T cells. On average, CD8+ T cells showed a greater number of expanded clones than CD4+.

The sequence derives from an adult with an advanced solid tumor such as melanoma, head and neck, liver or kidney cancer. The chain has TRBV9 and TRBJ2-1, with TRBD2 matching 7 bases. This specimen was CD4+ or CD8+ T cells sorted from blood, taken in a trial of the OX40 agonist ivuxolimab. CDR3 DNA: TGTGCCAGCAGCGTAAGTAAGCGGGGAAACTACAATGAGCAGTTCTTC. As protein: CASSVSKRGNYNEQFF.